The source of this T cell receptor beta chain is a study of blood T cells in healthy people across ages. Study findings and constraints: Diversity estimated from one million T cells was considered an underestimate.

V was shortened by 3 bases and J by 7 bases, with 6 bases between the two germline ends. Germline CDR1 GTSNPN, CDR2 SVGIG (reference sequence). The CDR3 has 10 residues. In the case of this clonotype: Antigen: not known.

The second PCR ran about 6 to 12 cycles with a sample-barcoded 5' primer and J-beta primers. MiXCR, run by TCRdb on the 5' RACE reads, gives a single entry per CDR3 protein. The data contain roughly 1,100,000 distinct CDR3 sequences, roughly a quarter of them singletons. The sample was also linked to a second study, of T cells of mothers and their children.

This sequence originates from a girl aged 2 to 10 in good health. The sequencing input was blood. This sequence joins TRBV30 and TRBJ1-2; D is undetermined. The CDR3 DNA reads as TGTGCCTGGAGCCAACGTGGCTACACCTTC. Protein product: CAWSQRGYTF.